This T cell receptor beta chain was sequenced during a study of T cells after yellow fever vaccination. Findings and limits, study-wide: Researchers cautioned that FACS-sorted repertoires could harbor abundant clonotypes contaminating from the bulk population. Only a minor proportion of clonotypes was detected across both CD4 and CD8 compartments. Compared with primary, the secondary response was weaker and peaked at day 5, not 15.

This CDR3 is 15 amino acids long. With 9 bases removed from V and 9 bases from J, the gap between germline ends came to 24 bases. In germline, CDR1 is SEHNR, CDR2 FQNEAQ (reference sequence). Only a few counts were recorded for this clonotype. Its antigen remains unknown. Generation of TCR cDNA used 5'RACE template switching (which added a universal primer site and UMIs). Each CDR3 protein gets one entry after TCRdb re-called the 5' RACE reads with MiXCR. The sample comprises hundreds of thousands of distinct CDR3 sequences, 12% of which are singletons, and 15% rests with the top ten. This sample comprised PBMCs, obtained on the day of the yellow fever booster vaccination. V is TRBV7-9 and J is TRBJ2-1, with D possibly matching TRBD2 (6 bases). The sequence was collected from a man aged 25 to 40 who received the YFV17D yellow fever vaccine. CDR3 amino acids: CASQDWGGAGGEQFF. The CDR3 DNA reads TGTGCCAGTCAGGACTGGGGCGGGGCCGGGGGTGAGCAGTTCTTC.